These 8 T cell receptor beta chains were sequenced from one sample in a study of graft-versus-host responses after intestinal transplantation. Clones were read by immunoSEQ multiplex PCR, and TCRdb kept only the in-frame ones, dropping some. This sample carries around 110,000 clones, 90% of them seen once, and the ten largest clones take approximately 0.18%. For these TCRs, the target antigens are not known. The sequences come from unstimulated CD4+ T cells sorted from spleen or lymph node cells, collected before intestinal transplant. Receptor source: a human donor who received an intestinal transplant.

The chain joins TRBV5-4 to TRBJ2-5; D may be TRBD1 (6 bases). The CDR3 covers 15 residues. Trimming took 0 bases from V and 4 from J, leaving 13 bases between them. Looked up from germline, CDR1 is SGHNT and CDR2 is YYREEE (reference sequence). The CDR3 DNA is TGTGCCAGCAGCTTGGGGGGCGAAGGGGGAGAGACCCAGTACTTC. This translates into CASSLGGEGGETQYF.

In DNA, the CDR3 is TGTGCCAGCAGCTTTGACAGGGGTAGCTATGGCTACACCTTC. Its translation is CASSFDRGSYGYTF. V usage is TRBV9 and J usage is TRBJ1-2, with 8 bases lining up with TRBD1. The V segment lost 4 bases and the J segment 4 bases; nucleotides outside the gene matches: 6. Per germline, CDR1 SGDLS and CDR2 YYNGEE. This CDR3 comprises 14 residues.

The chain uses TRBV27 and TRBJ1-3; 8 bases are a match to TRBD1. Germline values: CDR1 MNHEY, CDR2 SMNVEV (reference sequence). V shed 6 bases and J 2 bases; nucleotides not matched to a gene: 9. The CDR3 is 16 residues long. The CDR3 nucleotides read TGTGCCAGCAGCCCATTCGGACAGGGCACTGGAAACACCATATATTTT. Residues: CASSPFGQGTGNTIYF.

This sequence joins TRBV5-1 and TRBJ2-2, with a tentative D call TRBD1 (6 bases). This CDR3 is built from 16 residues. With 1 base removed from V and 2 bases from J, the gap between germline ends came to 12 bases. Germline V CDR1 and CDR2: SGHRS, YFSETQ. In DNA, the CDR3 is TGCGCCAGCAGCTTGATTACAGGGATAAACACCGGGGAGCTGTTTTTT. This translates into CASSLITGINTGELFF.

This clone was observed a handful of times. The gene calls are TRBV7-9 and TRBJ2-3, with 16 bases matching TRBD2. The CDR3 extends over 16 amino acids. Unmatched junction bases numbered 3, after V lost 5 bases and J lost 4 bases. Per the germline V gene, CDR1 is SEHNR and CDR2 is FQNEAQ (reference sequence). The CDR3 DNA is TGTGCCAGCAGCCGGGGACTAGCGGGAGGGCCAGATACGCAGTATTTT. This sequence encodes CASSRGLAGGPDTQYF. Supplemented by reference TRBV7-9 and TRBJ2-3, the full variable domain reads DTGVSQNPRHKITKRGQNVTFRCDPISEHNRLYWYRQTLGQGPEFLTYFQNEAQLEKSRLLSDRFSAERPKGSFSTLEIQRTEQGDSAMYLCASSRGLAGGPDTQYFGPGTRLTVL.

This rearrangement joins TRBV6-5 to TRBJ2-2, with 7 bases lining up with TRBD2. This CDR3 region has 16 residues. The germline V gene encodes CDR1 MNHEY and CDR2 SVGAGI. V was pared by 2 bases and J by 1 base, with 4 bases of the junction left unmatched. CDR3 residues: CASSYRGRVNTGELFF. The CDR3 DNA reads as TGTGCCAGCAGTTACCGAGGGAGGGTGAACACCGGGGAGCTGTTTTTT.

The gene calls are TRBV7-7 and TRBJ2-5, with D possibly matching TRBD2 (6 bases). This CDR3 has 14 amino acids. V lost 3 bases and J lost 5, with 13 bases in between. The germline V gene has CDR1 SSHAT and CDR2 FNYEAQ (reference sequence). The CDR3 region has the DNA TGTGCCAGCAGCTTCTCTAGCGTAGGCGAGACCCAGTACTTC. The encoded protein is CASSFSSVGETQYF.

The genes are TRBV19 and TRBJ2-1; 8 bases align to TRBD2. The J segment lost 4 bases and the V segment lost 3 bases, leaving 8 bases of the junction unmatched. Germline loops: CDR1 LNHDA, CDR2 SQIVND (reference sequence). CDR3 length equals 16 residues. The CDR3, as DNA: TGTGCCAGTAGTATGGCTGGCGGGGGGCTATACAATGAGCAGTTCTTC. It encodes CASSMAGGGLYNEQFF.